The clone carrying this T cell receptor (beta chain) was seen ten or more times. Its antigen is as yet unknown. Germline values: CDR1 SGHTA, CDR2 FQGNSA. V was cut by 1 base and J by 5 bases, with 11 bases left in between. The CDR3 runs to 14 residues. This sample is part of a study of T cell repertoires in cytomegalovirus infection. At the level of the study: In the study, CMV epitopes included recently identified HLA-C-restricted and well-studied HLA-B-restricted ones. Public TCR beta signature analysis indicated the presence of both CMV infection and matching HLA type. Overall study findings and caveats: There were HLA-C-restricted CMV-specific TCR beta clonotypes dominating the ex vivo response. Summed frequency of public TCR beta families distinguished CMV carriers with the relevant HLA.

TCRdb processed the reads anew with MiXCR; each CDR3 protein has one entry. The repertoire has 250,000 to 300,000 distinct CDR3 sequences, less than 25% of them found once; the top ten carry about 21%. The TCR sequence derives from a human donor in good health (CMV status not recorded). Some clones in this sample may be carry-over from other donors' samples. The source was cultured PBMCs, collected from culture after CMV antigen stimulation. The genes are TRBV7-2 and TRBJ2-5; D remains unclear. The CDR3 DNA follows: TGTGCCAGCAGCTTAGGATCTGTGGCGGAGACCCAGTACTTC. This translates into CASSLGSVAETQYF.